The T cell receptor (beta chain) under discussion was sequenced for a study of blood T cell repertoires in COVID-19. Across the whole study: COVID-19 samples collected from the United States, Italy and Spain covered acute and convalescent phases. In each case, the material was cDNA or gDNA derived from T cells, B-cell-depleted T cells, or PBMCs.

The ends were cut back, 7 bases at V and 15 bases at J, with 7 bases in the middle. Per germline, CDR1 LGHNA and CDR2 YNFKEQ. The CDR3 covers 8 residues. Per the study methods: From reference gene primer amplification, estimates of nucleated cell counts were derived. Using immunoSEQ multiplex PCR, the repertoire was profiled, and TCRdb retains in-frame clones only, with some absent. V and J calls and clone size are as listed in that table; D and trimming were resolved from the DNA. The profile shows about 61,000 clones, 70% to 80% of them singletons. This TCR came from a man older than 75 with active or convalescent COVID-19. The chain carries TRBV4-2 and TRBJ2-1; D call uncertain. The sequenced material came from peripheral blood. As DNA, the CDR3 is TGTGCCAGCACGCTAGGGTTCTTC. It translates to CASTLGFF.